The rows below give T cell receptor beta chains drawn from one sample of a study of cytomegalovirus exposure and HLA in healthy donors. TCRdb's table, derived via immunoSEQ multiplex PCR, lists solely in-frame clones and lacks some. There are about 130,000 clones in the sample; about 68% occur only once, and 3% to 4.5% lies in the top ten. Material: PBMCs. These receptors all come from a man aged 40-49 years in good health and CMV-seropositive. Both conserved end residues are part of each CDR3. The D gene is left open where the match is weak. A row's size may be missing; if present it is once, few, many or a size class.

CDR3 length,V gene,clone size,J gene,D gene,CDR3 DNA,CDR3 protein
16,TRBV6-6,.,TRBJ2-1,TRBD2,TGTGCCAGCAGACAACATAGCGGGGCTTGGGGCAATGAGCAGTTCTTC,CASRQHSGAWGNEQFF
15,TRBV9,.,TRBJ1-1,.,TGTGCCAGCAGCATAGGAGCAGGATTGAACACTGAAGCTTTCTTT,CASSIGAGLNTEAFF
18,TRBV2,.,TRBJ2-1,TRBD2,TGTGCCAGCAGTGATGCGGCTAGCGGGAGGAGGTCCTACAATGAGCAGTTCTTC,CASSDAASGRRSYNEQFF
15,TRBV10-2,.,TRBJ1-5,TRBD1,TGCGCCAGCAGTGGGACAGGGTCACTCAATCAGCCCCAGCATTTT,CASSGTGSLNQPQHF
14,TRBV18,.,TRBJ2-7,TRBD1,TGTGCCAGCTCCCAACAGGGGGCTGGGTACGAGCAGTACTTC,CASSQQGAGYEQYF
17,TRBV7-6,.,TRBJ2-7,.,TGTGCCAGCAGCGTTTTCCTCCGGGACTCGGAGAACTACGAGCAGTACTTC,CASSVFLRDSENYEQYF
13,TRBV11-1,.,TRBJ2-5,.,TGTGCCAGCAGCTTAGCTACCGGGACTCCCGTTGACTTC,CASSLATGTPVDF
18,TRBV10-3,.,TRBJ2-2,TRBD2,TGTGCCATCAGTGAGGGCCAGGGGAGCGGGGGCATCGCCGGGGAGCTGTTTTTT,CAISEGQGSGGIAGELFF
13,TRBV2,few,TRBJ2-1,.,TGTGCCAGCAGTTTCTCGACAGGCAATGAGCAGTTCTTC,CASSFSTGNEQFF
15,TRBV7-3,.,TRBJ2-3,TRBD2,TGTGCCAGCAGCTTCAGGACTAGCGGGTCAGATACGCAGTATTTT,CASSFRTSGSDTQYF
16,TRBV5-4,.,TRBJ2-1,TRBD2,TGTGCCAGCTTAGATCCACGGACTAGCGCAGGAAATGAGCAGTTCTTC,CASLDPRTSAGNEQFF
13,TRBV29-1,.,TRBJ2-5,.,TGCAGCGTTGCTCATACAAAACAAGAGACCCAGTACTTC,CSVAHTKQETQYF
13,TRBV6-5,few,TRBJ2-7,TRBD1,TGTGCCAGCACCTCGGGGACAGCATACGAGCAGTACTTC,CASTSGTAYEQYF
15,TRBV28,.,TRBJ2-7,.,TGTGCCAGCAGCCTATCCGTGGTGGGGGCGAGGGAGCAGTACTTC,CASSLSVVGAREQYF
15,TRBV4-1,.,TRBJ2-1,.,TGCGCCAGCAGCCAAGATCGGAGCTCCTACAATGAGCAGTTCTTC,CASSQDRSSYNEQFF
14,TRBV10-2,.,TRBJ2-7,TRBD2,TGCGCCAGCAGGACAACTAGCGGGGCCTACGAGCAGTACTTC,CASRTTSGAYEQYF
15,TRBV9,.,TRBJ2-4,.,TGTGCCAGCAGCGTAGGGAGGGGCTCCAAAAACATTCAGTACTTC,CASSVGRGSKNIQYF
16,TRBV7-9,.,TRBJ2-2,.,TGTGCCAGCATCCCCGATAGGATAGGGGACACCGGGGAGCTGTTTTTT,CASIPDRIGDTGELFF
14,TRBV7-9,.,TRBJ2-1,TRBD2,TGTGCCAGCAGCTTGACTAGCGGATACAATGAGCAGTTCTTC,CASSLTSGYNEQFF
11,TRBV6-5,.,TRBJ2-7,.,TGTGCCAGCAGTGACCAGGGCGAGCAGTACTTC,CASSDQGEQYF
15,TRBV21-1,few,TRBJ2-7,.,TGTGCCAGCCGCAGAGGGACAGGGGGAGCCTACGAGCAGTACTTC,CASRRGTGGAYEQYF
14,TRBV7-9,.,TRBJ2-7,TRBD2,TGTGCCAGCAGCCCCTCCGGGACTAGCGGCGAGCAGTACTTC,CASSPSGTSGEQYF
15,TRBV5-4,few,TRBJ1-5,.,TGTGCCAGCAGCATAGGGGGTTATAGCAATCAGCCCCAGCATTTT,CASSIGGYSNQPQHF
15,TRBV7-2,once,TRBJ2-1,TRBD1,TGTGCCAGCAGCCCTACCGGGACAGGGGTCCATGAGCAGTTCTTC,CASSPTGTGVHEQFF
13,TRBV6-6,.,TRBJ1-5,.,TGTGCCAGCATCAGGGGAGATGGGCAGCCCCAGCATTTT,CASIRGDGQPQHF
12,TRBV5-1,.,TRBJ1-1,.,TGCGCCAGCACGGACAAGAACACTGAAGCTTTCTTT,CASTDKNTEAFF
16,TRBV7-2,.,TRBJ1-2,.,TGTGCCAGCAGCTTAGGGCCCCCAGGTTCGTCCTATGGCTACACCTTC,CASSLGPPGSSYGYTF
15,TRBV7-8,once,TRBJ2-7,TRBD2,TGTGCCAGCAGCCCCGCTAGCGGGATGTCCTACGAGCAGTACTTC,CASSPASGMSYEQYF
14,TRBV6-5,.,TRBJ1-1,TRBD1,TGTGCCAGCAGTTACACAGGGGGGAACACTGAAGCTTTCTTT,CASSYTGGNTEAFF
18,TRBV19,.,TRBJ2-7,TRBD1,TGTGCCAGTAGTATAAAAGTCTCCGGGACAGGTAACTTCTACGAGCAGTACTTC,CASSIKVSGTGNFYEQYF
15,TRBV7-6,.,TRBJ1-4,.,TGTGCCAGCAGTCTTACGGTGGCAACTAATGAAAAACTGTTTTTT,CASSLTVATNEKLFF
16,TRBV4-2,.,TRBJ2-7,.,TGTGCCAGCAGCCCCCGGGGGGTAGGGGGGACGGGCGAGCAGTACTTC,CASSPRGVGGTGEQYF
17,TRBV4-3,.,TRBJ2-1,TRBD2,TGCGCCAGCAGCCAAGGGGGACTAGCCTTCCGCTACAATGAGCAGTTCTTC,CASSQGGLAFRYNEQFF
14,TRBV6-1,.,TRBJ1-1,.,TGTGCCAGCAGGCCGGGGACTCCGAGTCTAGAAGCTTTCTTT,CASRPGTPSLEAFF
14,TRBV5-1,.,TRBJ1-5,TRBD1,TGCGCCAGCAGCAAACGGGACAGATATCAGCCCCAGCATTTT,CASSKRDRYQPQHF
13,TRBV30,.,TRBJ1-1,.,TGTGCCTGGTCCGGACGGGGGAACACTGAAGCTTTCTTT,CAWSGRGNTEAFF
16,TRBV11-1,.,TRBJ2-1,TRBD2,TGTGCCAGCAGCCCGAACCCTAGCGGGAGGGCTTGGGAGCAGTTCTTC,CASSPNPSGRAWEQFF
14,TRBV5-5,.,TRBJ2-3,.,TGTGCCAGCAGCTTGCGGGGTAGCACAGATACGCAGTATTTT,CASSLRGSTDTQYF
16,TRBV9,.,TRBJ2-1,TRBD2,TGTGCCAGCAGCGTAGTGGGGACTAGCGCCTACAATGAGCAGTTCTTC,CASSVVGTSAYNEQFF